A selection of T cell receptor beta chains follows, all from one sample in a study of blood T cell repertoires in COVID-19. Sequencing used immunoSEQ multiplex PCR; TCRdb keeps in-frame clones, though not all of them. The top ten clones hold 15% to 20% of a sample with roughly 65,000 clones, around three quarters of them seen once. The sequenced sample was peripheral blood. These receptors originate from a man in his fifties or sixties with acute or convalescent COVID-19. The CDR3 runs from the conserved cysteine through the conserved F or W. A D gene is named only where the DNA matches it firmly. For some rows the clone size is stated as once, few or many, or as a class when expanded; others skip it.

d_call	v_call	j_call	clone_size	cdr3_aa	cdr3_nt
NA	TRBV10-3	TRBJ1-1	NA	CAISESKRRNTEAFF	TGTGCCATCAGTGAGTCGAAGAGGCGGAACACTGAAGCTTTCTTT
TRBD2	TRBV25-1	TRBJ2-3	NA	CASSESYLAGSDTQYF	TGTGCCAGCAGTGAATCGTACCTAGCGGGGTCAGATACGCAGTATTTT
NA	TRBV19	TRBJ1-1	NA	CASSIGRGFTEAFF	TGTGCCAGTAGTATTGGACGGGGGTTCACTGAAGCTTTCTTT
NA	TRBV30	TRBJ1-5	few	CAWSLGSNQPQHF	TGTGCCTGGAGCCTCGGGAGCAATCAGCCCCAGCATTTT
NA	TRBV14	TRBJ1-1	NA	CASSPQVLMNTEAFF	TGTGCCAGCAGCCCCCAGGTTTTAATGAACACTGAAGCTTTCTTT
NA	TRBV19	TRBJ1-2	NA	CASRLGPANYGYTF	TGTGCCAGTCGTTTAGGACCAGCGAACTATGGCTACACCTTC
NA	TRBV7-2	TRBJ1-1	NA	CASSFGQVAEAFF	TGTGCCAGCAGCTTTGGGCAGGTGGCTGAAGCTTTCTTT
TRBD1	TRBV5-1	TRBJ2-1	NA	CASSQDRANEQFF	TGCGCCAGCAGCCAGGACAGGGCTAATGAGCAGTTCTTC
TRBD1	TRBV7-2	TRBJ1-6	NA	CASSLQGTGNSPLHF	TGTGCCAGCAGCTTGCAAGGGACAGGGAATTCACCCCTCCACTTT
NA	TRBV7-2	TRBJ2-5	NA	CASSRQGPETQYF	TGTGCCAGCAGCCGACAAGGCCCGGAGACCCAGTACTTC
NA	TRBV7-3	TRBJ1-6	NA	CASSTTGNSPLHF	TGTGCCAGCAGCACAACAGGGAATTCACCCCTCCACTTT
TRBD2	TRBV19	TRBJ2-1	NA	CASSIGLAGGPSYNEQFF	TGTGCCAGTAGTATAGGACTAGCGGGGGGTCCCTCCTACAATGAGCAGTTCTTC
TRBD2	TRBV4-1	TRBJ2-7	NA	CASRATSGLSSYEQYF	TGCGCCAGCAGGGCGACTAGCGGGTTGAGCTCCTACGAGCAGTACTTC
TRBD1	TRBV27	TRBJ2-7	NA	CASSPGTGVSYEQYF	TGTGCCAGCAGTCCCGGGACAGGGGTCTCCTACGAGCAGTACTTC
NA	TRBV2	TRBJ1-5	NA	CASSETARGVEGNQPQHF	TGTGCCAGCAGTGAAACGGCCAGGGGAGTAGAGGGCAATCAGCCCCAGCATTTT
TRBD2	TRBV19	TRBJ2-7	NA	CASMLQAGGRYEQYF	TGTGCCAGTATGCTACAAGCGGGGGGCCGATACGAGCAGTACTTC
TRBD1	TRBV6-1	TRBJ1-1	NA	CASSETPTGGTEAFF	TGTGCCAGCAGTGAAACCCCGACAGGGGGCACTGAAGCTTTCTTT
NA	TRBV6-6	TRBJ2-1	NA	CASSTRGEQFF	TGTGCCAGCAGTACCCGCGGGGAGCAGTTCTTC
TRBD2	TRBV5-1	TRBJ2-3	once	CASSSGTTATHTQYF	TGCGCCAGCAGCTCCGGGACTACCGCCACTCATACGCAGTATTTT
NA	TRBV7-9	TRBJ2-1	once	CASSLVVSTVSYNEQFF	TGTGCCAGCAGCTTAGTGGTGTCGACAGTCTCCTACAATGAGCAGTTCTTC